Listed below are T cell receptor beta chains from one sample, sequenced in a study of blood T cell repertoires in COVID-19. Using immunoSEQ multiplex PCR, the repertoire was profiled, and TCRdb retains in-frame clones only, with some absent. The data hold fewer than 350,000 clones, with about 85% observed a single time. The material sequenced was PBMCs or T cells enriched from blood (not recorded which). The receptors here all came from a woman in her forties or fifties who had recovered from COVID-19. CDR3s include the opening cysteine and the closing phenylalanine or tryptophan. The order of the fields is clone size, CDR3 length, D gene, V gene, J gene, CDR3 DNA, CDR3 protein. The D gene is left open where the match is weak. The size field is filled for only some rows; it gives once, few, many or a size class.

>once|13|TRBD1|TRBV6-5|TRBJ1-1
TGTGCCAGCAGCCAAAGACAGGGTACTGAAGCTTTCTTT
CASSQRQGTEAFF
>NA|15|NA|TRBV2|TRBJ2-5
TGTGCCAGCAGTAAAGGAGGGGGCGGGCAAGAGACCCAGTACTTC
CASSKGGGGQETQYF
>NA|13|TRBD2|TRBV27|TRBJ2-7
TGTGCCAGCAGCTGGGGGACTAGCTACGAGCAGTACTTC
CASSWGTSYEQYF
>NA|13|NA|TRBV5-8|TRBJ2-3
TGTGCCAGCAGCCTAGCTAGCACAGATACGCAGTATTTT
CASSLASTDTQYF
>NA|14|TRBD1|TRBV29-1|TRBJ1-1
TGCAGCGCCGACAGGGGTGATATGAACACTGAAGCTTTCTTT
CSADRGDMNTEAFF
>NA|14|NA|TRBV2|TRBJ1-3
TGTGCCAGCAGTCCGACAAACTCTGGAAACACCATATATTTT
CASSPTNSGNTIYF
>once|14|NA|TRBV2|TRBJ1-1
TGTGCCAGCAGGGGAGGGGAGATGAACACTGAAGCTTTCTTT
CASRGGEMNTEAFF
>NA|14|NA|TRBV6-1|TRBJ2-3
TGTGCCAGCAGTGATATTCTGCGGACAGATACGCAGTATTTT
CASSDILRTDTQYF
>NA|11|NA|TRBV6-1|TRBJ1-2
TGTGCCAGCAGTGAAGTGGCTGGCTACACCTTC
CASSEVAGYTF
>NA|15|TRBD2|TRBV11-2|TRBJ2-1
TGTGCCAGCAGCTTAGTAGCGGGGAGATACAATGAGCAGTTCTTC
CASSLVAGRYNEQFF
>NA|13|NA|TRBV14|TRBJ1-2
TGTGCCAGCAGCCGGCCCGCCGACTATGGCTACACCTTC
CASSRPADYGYTF